These 17 T cell receptor beta chains came from one sample sequenced in a study of response to subunit inactivated influenza vaccine. TCRdb independently ran MiXCR on the RT-PCR reads; one entry per CDR3 protein. The table lists 300,000 to 350,000 distinct CDR3 sequences, about a fifth of them singletons, with roughly 10% in the top ten. Sequenced here: PBMCs from blood, sampled roughly 20 months after vaccination. These receptors were obtained from a man between 50 and 70 years old who received an inactivated influenza vaccine.

This clonotype has only a few counts. The chain has TRBV2 and TRBJ1-1; 10 nucleotides match TRBD1. The germline V gene has CDR1 SNHLY and CDR2 FYNNEI. The CDR3 is 12 residues long. CDR3 protein: CADRGLATEAFF. CDR3 in DNA: TGTGCAGACAGGGGGCTGGCCACTGAAGCTTTCTTT.

This clonotype turned up a few times. V gene TRBV4-3 combines with J gene TRBJ2-1, with 7 bases aligning to TRBD2. Germline CDR1 LGHNA, CDR2 YSLEER. The CDR3 contains 13 residues. V trimming: 1 base; J trimming: 10 bases; junction bases outside the gene matches: 4. The CDR3 sequence: CASSQVGRGEQFF. The CDR3 DNA reads as TGCGCCAGCAGCCAAGTTGGGCGGGGGGAGCAGTTCTTC.

This clonotype turned up a few times. The gene calls are TRBV10-3 and TRBJ1-4; TRBD1 aligns across 7 bases. Looked up from germline, CDR1 is ENHRY and CDR2 is SYGVKD. The CDR3 runs to 17 residues. J lost 9 bases, V lost 2 bases, and 15 bases had no gene match. CDR3 coding DNA: TGTGCCATCAGTGAGCATAGGGGGCGTGCGGAAATGAAAAAACTGTTTTTT. This translates into CAISEHRGRAEMKKLFF.

There are a few counts of this clonotype. The chain is built from TRBV10-3 and TRBJ2-3; D is undetermined. Germline CDR1 and CDR2: ENHRY and SYGVKD. The CDR3 length is 12 residues. V was shortened by 8 bases and J by 0 bases, with 6 bases between the two germline ends. CDR3 in DNA: TGTGCCATCGGAGCTAGCACAGATACGCAGTATTTT. Translated: CAIGASTDTQYF.

This chain connects TRBV7-9 to TRBJ2-1; D gene unclear. V dropped 2 bases and J dropped 6 bases, with 17 bases sitting between them. The CDR3 runs to 16 residues. Germline V gene lookup returns CDR1 SEHNR and CDR2 FQNEAQ (reference sequence). The CDR3 DNA reads TGTGCCAGCAGCTTATCTCCTAGGGCCTCGGGCAATGAGCAGTTCTTC. As protein: CASSLSPRASGNEQFF.

This clonotype was detected only a few times. This chain links TRBV12-3 or TRBV12-4 with TRBJ2-7; 8 bases are a match to TRBD1. J gave up 1 base and V 1 base, and 0 bases lay outside the gene matches. The CDR3 extends over 14 amino acids. The DNA of the CDR3 is TGTGCCAGCAGTTTAGGGGACAGGTCCTACGAGCAGTACTTC. Translated: CASSLGDRSYEQYF.

V gene TRBV5-1 combines with J gene TRBJ2-4; D possibly corresponds to TRBD2 (5 bases). This CDR3 comprises 13 residues. In germline, CDR1 is SGHRS, CDR2 YFSETQ. V lost 2 bases and J lost 5, with 8 bases in between. CDR3 nucleotide sequence: TGCGCCAGCAGCTTAAACGGGGAAAACATTCAGTACTTC. This gives the protein CASSLNGENIQYF.

This clonotype was observed a handful of times. The V and J genes are TRBV6-6 and TRBJ1-5, with no clear D. Per the germline V gene, CDR1 is MNHNY and CDR2 is SVGAGI (reference sequence). The V end was cut by 6 bases, the J end by 5 bases, with 11 bases between. This CDR3 region has 13 residues. The CDR3 DNA follows: TGTGCCAGCAGAAACCGTTGGGATCAGCCCCAGCATTTT. It codes for CASRNRWDQPQHF.

This clonotype was detected only a few times. The CDR3 sequence is CASRTGGELFF. The CDR3 DNA reads as TGCGCCAGCCGGACAGGCGGGGAGCTGTTTTTT. The J gene is TRBJ2-2, the V gene TRBV5-1; 7 bases agree with TRBD1. CDR1 and CDR2 from the germline V gene are SGHRS and YFSETQ. The CDR3 contains 11 residues. With V trimmed by 7 bases and J by 7 bases, 1 base remained unmatched.

The table lists this clonotype with a few counts. The chain combines TRBV6-5 with TRBJ2-7; possibly TRBD1 or TRBD2 for D (5 bases each). This CDR3 has 16 amino acids. Germline V gene data show CDR1 as MNHEY and CDR2 as SVGAGI. V was clipped by 5 bases and J by 2 bases, with 19 bases between them. CDR3 region: CASSTQFRGSPYEQYF. CDR3 nucleotides: TGTGCCAGCAGTACTCAATTCCGGGGCTCCCCCTACGAGCAGTACTTC.

This clonotype was counted ten times or more. V usage is TRBV27 and J usage is TRBJ2-3; tentatively, D is TRBD2 (5 bases). The CDR3 has 12 residues. V lost 8 bases and J lost 4, with 10 bases in between. Germline V CDR1 and CDR2: MNHEY, SMNVEV (reference sequence). The CDR3 loop reads CASRDGPDTQYF. The DNA for the CDR3 is TGTGCCAGCCGGGATGGGCCAGATACGCAGTATTTT.

There are a few counts of this clonotype. The genes are TRBV6-1 and TRBJ1-5, with 7 bases fitting TRBD1. The V gene's germline CDR1 is MNHNS and CDR2 SASEGT. With 6 bases clipped from V and 2 bases from J, the junction kept 13 bases outside the gene matches. This CDR3 has 17 amino acids. The CDR3 loop reads CASRPTGAPGGNQPQHF. The CDR3 DNA is TGTGCCAGCAGACCTACAGGGGCCCCGGGGGGCAATCAGCCCCAGCATTTT.

V is TRBV10-3 and J is TRBJ1-2, with TRBD1 matching 10 bases. V shed 2 bases, J shed 8 bases, and the junction held 5 bases outside the gene matches. Germline V lookup: CDR1 ENHRY, CDR2 SYGVKD. CDR3 size: 14 residues. The DNA for the CDR3 is TGTGCCATCAGTGAGGGGACAGGGGTTGAAGGCTACACCTTC. Amino acids: CAISEGTGVEGYTF.

The chain joins TRBV12-3 or TRBV12-4 to TRBJ2-3; no reliable D call. Trimming took off 6 bases at V and 3 bases at J, with 13 bases between the two ends. The CDR3 length is 14 residues. Here the CDR3 DNA reads TGTGCCAGCAGCCGTTCCGGACGAACAGATACGCAGTATTTT. Translating it yields CASSRSGRTDTQYF.

Note on this clonotype: A much larger clone lies one base from this, so it may be a read error. V and J are TRBV10-3 and TRBJ1-1, with D hard to call. Germline V lookup: CDR1 ENHRY, CDR2 SYGVKD. V was trimmed by 2 bases and J by 9 bases, leaving 10 bases between them. The CDR3 totals 12 residues. CDR3 protein: CAISEGVIQAFF. The CDR3 DNA reads as TGTGCCATCAGTGAGGGGGTGATCCAAGCTTTCTTT.

This chain joins TRBV30 and TRBJ2-2; no reliable D call. Germline CDR1 GTSNPN, CDR2 SVGIG (reference sequence). Trimming shortened V by 0 bases and J by 3 bases, and 8 bases separated the two germline ends. The length of the CDR3 is 14 residues. DNA for the CDR3: TGTGCCTGGAGTGTATATTTAGACACCGGGGAGCTGTTTTTT. Translated, it gives CAWSVYLDTGELFF. Full variable domain (missing parts from reference TRBV30 and TRBJ2-2): SQTIHQWPATLVQPVGSPLSLECTVEGTSNPNLYWYRQAAGRGLQLLFYSVGIGQISSEVPQNLSASRPQDRQFILSSKKLLLSDSGFYLCAWSVYLDTGELFFGEGSRLTVL.

The J gene is TRBJ1-5, the V gene TRBV20-1, with TRBD1 as a possible D gene (6 bases). The germline V and J ends were trimmed by 6 bases and 6 bases, with 15 bases remaining between them. CDR3 size: 13 residues. Germline V gene sequence: CDR1 DFQATT, CDR2 SNEGSKA (reference sequence). In nucleotides, the CDR3 is TGCAGTGCCAAACCAGGGGAGGGTCAGCCCCAGCATTTT. It specifies CSAKPGEGQPQHF.